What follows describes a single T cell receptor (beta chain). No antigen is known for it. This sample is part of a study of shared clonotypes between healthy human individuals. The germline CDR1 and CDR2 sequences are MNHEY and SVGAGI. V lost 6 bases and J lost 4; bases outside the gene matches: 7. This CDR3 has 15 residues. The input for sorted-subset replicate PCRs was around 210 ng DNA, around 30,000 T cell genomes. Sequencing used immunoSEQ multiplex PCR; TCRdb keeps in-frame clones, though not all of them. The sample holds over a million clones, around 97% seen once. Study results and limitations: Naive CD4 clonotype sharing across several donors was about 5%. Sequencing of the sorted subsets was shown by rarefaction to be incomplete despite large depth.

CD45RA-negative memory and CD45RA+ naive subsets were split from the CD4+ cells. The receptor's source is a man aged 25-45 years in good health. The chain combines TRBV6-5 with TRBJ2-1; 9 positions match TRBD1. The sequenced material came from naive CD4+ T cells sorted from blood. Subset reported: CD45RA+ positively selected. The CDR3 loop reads CASRSTGGEYNEQFF. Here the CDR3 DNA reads TGTGCCAGCAGATCTACAGGGGGCGAATACAATGAGCAGTTCTTC.